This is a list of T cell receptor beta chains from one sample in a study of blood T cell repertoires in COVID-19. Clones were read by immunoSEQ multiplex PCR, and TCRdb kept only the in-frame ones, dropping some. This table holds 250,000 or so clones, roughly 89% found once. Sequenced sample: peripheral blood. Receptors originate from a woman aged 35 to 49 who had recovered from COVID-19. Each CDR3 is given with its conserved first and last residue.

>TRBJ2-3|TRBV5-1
CASSHTGFSSTDTQYF
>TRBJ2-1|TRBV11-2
CASSQGLAGNEQFF
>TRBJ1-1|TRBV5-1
CASSLSLRTGEAFF
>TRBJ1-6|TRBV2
CASSAGQGFDSPLHF
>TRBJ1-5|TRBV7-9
CASSPGGNQPQHF
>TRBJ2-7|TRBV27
CASSPGHSSYEQYF
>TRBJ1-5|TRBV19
CASIPGGRFGQPQHF
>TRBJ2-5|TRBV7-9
CASSLAEGIETQYF
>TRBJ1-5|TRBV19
CASSMGPFGNQPQHF
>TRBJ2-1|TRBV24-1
CATSSTQRGGNYEQFF
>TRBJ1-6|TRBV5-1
CASSLEDRGSPLHF
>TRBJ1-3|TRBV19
CASRRDSSGNTIYF
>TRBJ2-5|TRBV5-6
CASSRELQETQYF
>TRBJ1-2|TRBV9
CASSEGQGASYGYTF
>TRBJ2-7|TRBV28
CASSLGQGAAEQYF
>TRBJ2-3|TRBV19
CASSRQGLADTQYF
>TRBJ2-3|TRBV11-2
CASSLGPQGADTQYF
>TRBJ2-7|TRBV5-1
CASSSQFWGGNTYEQYF
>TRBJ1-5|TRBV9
CASSALPNQPQHF
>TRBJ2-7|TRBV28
CASSSLAGVLLLYF
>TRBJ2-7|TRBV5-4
CASSPYGQGAFYEQYF
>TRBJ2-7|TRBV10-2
CASSDPGTSPYEQYF
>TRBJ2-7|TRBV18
CASSPPSLPNEQYF
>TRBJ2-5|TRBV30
CAWSVGGVRETQYF
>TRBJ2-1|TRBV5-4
CASSVSSGLYNEQFF
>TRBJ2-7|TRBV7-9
CASSYNYEQYF
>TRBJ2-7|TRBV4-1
CASSQLRSGTGAYEQYF